This T cell receptor (beta chain) emerged from a study of cytomegalovirus exposure and HLA in healthy donors. Study-wide findings and caveats: Analysis was performed later, and it showed HLA-associated TCR beta chains to be more clonally expanded than equally common others. Reportedly, cytomegalovirus status was diagnosed with high sensitivity and specificity.

PCR employed 60 Vbeta and 13 Jbeta primers. The data were produced by immunoSEQ multiplex PCR, yet TCRdb's version contains in-frame clones alone and is incomplete. The sample includes 150,000 to 200,000 clones, roughly 81% of them seen just once. From germline, CDR1 is LNHDA and CDR2 SQIVND (reference sequence). The length of the CDR3 is 15 residues. V lost 0 bases and J lost 2, with 10 bases in between. A word on this clone: The antigen remains undetermined.

The receptor comes from a man aged 25 to 40 in good health and CMV-seropositive. Specimen: PBMCs. The chain employs TRBV19 and TRBJ2-5; D ambiguous. This chain's CDR3 is CASSIDRHTQETQYF. DNA for the CDR3: TGTGCCAGTAGTATAGACAGACACACACAAGAGACCCAGTACTTC. Together with reference TRBV19 and TRBJ2-5, the CDR3 gives the full variable domain: DGGITQSPKYLFRKEGQNVTLSCEQNLNHDAMYWYRQDPGQGLRLIYYSQIVNDFQKGDIAEGYSVSREKKESFPLTVTSAQKNPTAFYLCASSIDRHTQETQYFGPGTRLLVL.